This TCR beta chain was sequenced during a study of T cell repertoires in cytomegalovirus infection. At the level of the study: Indications came from public TCR beta signatures; they pointed to CMV infection and to a matching HLA type.

TCRdb re-called the reads through MiXCR, storing one row per CDR3 protein. The sample consists of roughly 500,000 distinct CDR3 sequences, 16% of them appearing once. The source is a human donor in good health (CMV status not recorded). Some clones in this sample may be carry-over from other donors' samples. The specimen was CD8+ T cells from PBMCs.

The CDR3 loop is CASSQPDRDYGYTF. The CDR3 DNA is TGTGCCAGCAGCCAACCTGACAGGGACTATGGCTACACCTTC. The rearrangement links TRBV4-2 to TRBJ1-2; 7 bases line up with TRBD1. Germline V gives CDR1 LGHNA, CDR2 YNFKEQ. V trimming: 2 bases; J trimming: 3 bases; junction bases outside the gene matches: 3. This CDR3 is 14 amino acids long.